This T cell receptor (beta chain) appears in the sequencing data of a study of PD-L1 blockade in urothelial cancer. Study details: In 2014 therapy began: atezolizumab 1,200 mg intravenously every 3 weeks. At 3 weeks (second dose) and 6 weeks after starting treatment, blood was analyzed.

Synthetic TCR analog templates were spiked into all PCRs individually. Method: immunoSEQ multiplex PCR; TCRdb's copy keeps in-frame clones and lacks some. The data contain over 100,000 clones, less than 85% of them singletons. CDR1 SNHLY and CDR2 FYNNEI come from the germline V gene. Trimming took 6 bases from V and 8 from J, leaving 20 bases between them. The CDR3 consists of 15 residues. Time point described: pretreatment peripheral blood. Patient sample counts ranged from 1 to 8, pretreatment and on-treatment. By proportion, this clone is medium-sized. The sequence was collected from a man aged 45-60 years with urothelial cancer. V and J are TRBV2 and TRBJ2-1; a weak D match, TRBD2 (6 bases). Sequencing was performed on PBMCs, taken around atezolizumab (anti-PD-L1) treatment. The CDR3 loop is CASSLRRTTFDEQFF. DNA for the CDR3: TGTGCCAGCAGCCTTCGGCGGACTACCTTTGATGAGCAGTTCTTC. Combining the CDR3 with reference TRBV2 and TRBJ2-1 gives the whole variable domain EPEVTQTPSHQVTQMGQEVILRCVPISNHLYFYWYRQILGQKVEFLVSFYNNEISEKSEIFDDQFSVERPDGSNFTLKIRSTKLEDSAMYFCASSLRRTTFDEQFFGPGTRLTVL.